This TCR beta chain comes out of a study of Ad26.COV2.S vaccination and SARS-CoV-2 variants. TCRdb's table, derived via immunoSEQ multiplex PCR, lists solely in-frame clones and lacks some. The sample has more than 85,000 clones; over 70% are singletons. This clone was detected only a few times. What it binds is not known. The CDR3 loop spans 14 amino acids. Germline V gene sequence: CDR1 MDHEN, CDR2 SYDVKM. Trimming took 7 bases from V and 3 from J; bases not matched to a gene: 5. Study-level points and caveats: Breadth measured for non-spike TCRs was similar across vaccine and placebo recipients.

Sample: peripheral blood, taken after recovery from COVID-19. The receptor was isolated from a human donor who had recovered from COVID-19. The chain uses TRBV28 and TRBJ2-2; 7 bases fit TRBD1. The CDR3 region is CASTPGQYTGELFF. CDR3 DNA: TGTGCCAGCACCCCGGGACAGTACACCGGGGAGCTGTTTTTT.